Following are 22 T cell receptor beta chains from one sample sequenced in a study of blood T cell repertoires in COVID-19. Sequenced by immunoSEQ multiplex PCR; TCRdb stores in-frame clones only, minus some. The data hold 130,000 to 150,000 clones, with roughly 79% observed a single time. Sequenced sample: peripheral blood. The receptor set was obtained from a human donor with acute or convalescent COVID-19. The donor label of this sample is uncertain.

J is TRBJ1-2 and V is TRBV7-8, with a tentative D call TRBD1 (6 bases). Looked up from germline, CDR1 is SGHVS and CDR2 is FQNEAQ. V lost 4 bases, J lost 7 bases, and 13 bases lay in between. The CDR3 contains 13 residues. The CDR3 DNA sequence: TGTGCCAGCAGCTCCAGGGGTCTCGGTGGCTACACCTTC. It is translated as CASSSRGLGGYTF.

In its sample, this clone was seen a few times. The chain combines TRBV9 with TRBJ1-2; 7 bases fit TRBD1. CDR3 size: 15 residues. V lost 0 bases, J lost 7 bases, and 9 bases stayed unmatched. Germline V gene sequence: CDR1 SGDLS, CDR2 YYNGEE. The CDR3 DNA sequence: TGTGCCAGCAGCGTAGGACAGGGCTATTCGGTTGGCTACACCTTC. Its translation: CASSVGQGYSVGYTF.

The chain couples TRBV21-1 to TRBJ1-3; TRBD1, the table's D call, was not compared with the DNA. TRBV21-1 is listed as a pseudogene. The CDR3 is 19 amino acids. The chain's CDR3 is CASSKKPRGQGSSGNTIYF. The CDR3 coding sequence is TGTGCCAGCAGCAAAAAGCCCCGCGGTCAGGGGAGCTCTGGAAACACCATATATTTT.

The chain uses TRBV19 and TRBJ2-5; 7 nucleotides agree with TRBD2. CDR3 length equals 13 residues. Germline V gene lookup returns CDR1 LNHDA and CDR2 SQIVND (reference sequence). J lost 5 bases, V lost 3 bases, and 3 bases had no gene match. The CDR3 here is CASSMRERETQYF. The CDR3 bases are TGTGCCAGTAGTATGCGGGAGCGGGAGACCCAGTACTTC. The whole variable domain, filled in from reference TRBV19 and TRBJ2-5, reads DGGITQSPKYLFRKEGQNVTLSCEQNLNHDAMYWYRQDPGQGLRLIYYSQIVNDFQKGDIAEGYSVSREKKESFPLTVTSAQKNPTAFYLCASSMRERETQYFGPGTRLLVL.

The V call is TRBV19, the J call TRBJ2-7; 8 bases match TRBD1. Looked up from germline, CDR1 is LNHDA and CDR2 is SQIVND (reference sequence). V shed 8 bases, J shed 2 bases, and the junction held 8 bases outside the gene matches. The CDR3 extends over 14 amino acids. The CDR3 sequence is CASSAGRGPYEQYF. DNA of the CDR3: TGTGCCAGTTCGGCGGGCAGGGGGCCCTACGAGCAGTACTTC. Complete variable domain (other parts from reference TRBV19 and TRBJ2-7): DGGITQSPKYLFRKEGQNVTLSCEQNLNHDAMYWYRQDPGQGLRLIYYSQIVNDFQKGDIAEGYSVSREKKESFPLTVTSAQKNPTAFYLCASSAGRGPYEQYFGPGTRLTVT.

This chain links TRBV5-4 with TRBJ1-6; 7 bases match TRBD1. Losses at the gene ends were 0 bases for V and 9 bases for J; bases not matched to a gene: 3. The CDR3 contains 14 residues. CDR1 and CDR2 (germline): SGHNT, YYREEE (reference sequence). CDR3 DNA: TGTGCCAGCAGCTTGGGGGGACAGTCTTCACCCCTCCACTTT. This gives the protein CASSLGGQSSPLHF.

The chain couples TRBV9 to TRBJ2-2; D is unclear. Germline V gives CDR1 SGDLS, CDR2 YYNGEE. The germline V and J ends were trimmed by 7 bases and 0 bases, with 10 bases remaining between them. The CDR3 spans 14 residues. Written as DNA, the CDR3 is TGTGCCAGCTCGCAACAGTCGAACACCGGGGAGCTGTTTTTT. Translation: CASSQQSNTGELFF. Full variable domain (rest looked up from reference TRBV9 and TRBJ2-2): DSGVTQTPKHLITATGQRVTLRCSPRSGDLSVYWYQQSLDQGLQFLIQYYNGEERAKGNILERFSAQQFPDLHSELNLSSLELGDSALYFCASSQQSNTGELFFGEGSRLTVL.

The chain joins TRBV3-1 (or the pseudogene TRBV3-2) to TRBJ2-7, with D tentatively TRBD1 (6 bases). There are 16 residues in the CDR3. Looked up from germline, CDR1 is LGHDT and CDR2 is YNNKEL (reference sequence). V gave up 1 base and J gave up 0 bases, with 13 bases separating them. The CDR3 DNA reads TGTGCCAGCAGCCAAGGAACGACAGGCAGCTCCTACGAGCAGTACTTC. Translation gives CASSQGTTGSSYEQYF.

The J gene is TRBJ1-6, the V gene TRBV7-6; TRBD1 matches at 10 bases. Germline CDR1 and CDR2: SGHVS and FNYEAQ. The J segment lost 9 bases and the V segment lost 0 bases, leaving 2 bases of the junction unmatched. This CDR3 spans 15 amino acids. CDR3 nucleotides: TGTGCCAGCAGCTTAGCGAGGACAGGGGGTTCACCCCTCCACTTT. This codes for CASSLARTGGSPLHF.

The J gene is TRBJ1-1, the V gene TRBV19; D is unclear. The CDR3 is made up of 13 amino acids. Per the germline V gene, CDR1 is LNHDA and CDR2 is SQIVND (reference sequence). The V gene lost 4 bases and the J gene lost 2 bases, with 8 bases spanning the gap. CDR3 DNA sequence: TGTGCCAGTAGTACGGGGTATAACACTGAAGCTTTCTTT. This encodes CASSTGYNTEAFF.

V and J are TRBV14 and TRBJ1-4; possible D gene TRBD1, 5 bases. With 2 bases removed from V and 11 bases from J, the gap between germline ends came to 18 bases. CDR1 is SGHDN and CDR2 is FVKESK in the germline V gene. There are 15 residues in the CDR3. CDR3 residues: CASSQSGLVGAKLFF. In DNA, the CDR3 is TGTGCCAGCAGCCAATCAGGGCTCGTGGGTGCCAAACTGTTTTTT.

The gene calls are TRBV19 and TRBJ2-2; possible D gene TRBD2, 5 bases. V was shortened by 3 bases and J by 5 bases, with 19 bases between the two germline ends. Germline CDR1 is LNHDA and CDR2 is SQIVND (reference sequence). The CDR3 has 17 amino acids. This chain's CDR3 is CASSILRIGVGTGELFF. CDR3 in DNA: TGTGCCAGTAGTATCCTCCGGATCGGGGTGGGGACCGGGGAGCTGTTTTTT.

The rearrangement links TRBV18 to TRBJ1-3; D possibly corresponds to TRBD1 (6 bases). This CDR3 spans 14 amino acids. Deletions cut 3 bases from V and 6 bases from J, with 12 bases between. Looked up from germline, CDR1 is KGHSH and CDR2 is LQKENI. CDR3 protein: CASSPGTKINTIYF. For the CDR3, the DNA is TGTGCCAGCTCACCCGGGACAAAAATAAACACCATATATTTT.

The J gene is TRBJ1-2, the V gene TRBV10-3; D is unclear. The V end lost 3 bases, the J end lost 4 bases, and 9 bases lay between the germline ends. The germline gives CDR1 ENHRY, CDR2 SYGVKD. The CDR3 is 13 residues long. In DNA, the CDR3 is TGTGCCATCAGTGAAAACAGCCTCTATGGCTACACCTTC. This translates into CAISENSLYGYTF.

V is TRBV9 and J is TRBJ2-1; D remains ambiguous. V was clipped by 4 bases and J by 4 bases, with 9 bases between them. Germline V gene data show CDR1 as SGDLS and CDR2 as YYNGEE. CDR3 length: 13 amino acids. This CDR3 reads CASSPRLYNEQFF. The CDR3 DNA reads TGTGCCAGCAGCCCCAGACTTTACAATGAGCAGTTCTTC.

This clone was seen just once. The chain recombines TRBV4-1 with TRBJ1-6; D unresolved. This CDR3 is built from 15 residues. Looked up from germline, CDR1 is MGHRA and CDR2 is YSYEKL. Between the trimmed V and J ends, which lost 0 bases and 7 bases, there was a span of 10 bases. CDR3 loop: CASSQDVATNSPLHF. CDR3 in DNA: TGCGCCAGCAGCCAAGATGTAGCGACAAATTCACCCCTCCACTTT.

The genes are TRBV11-2 and TRBJ2-2; D remains ambiguous. The CDR3 loop spans 14 amino acids. Trimming left V 3 bases short and J 4 bases short, with 9 bases between. The germline V gene has CDR1 SGHAT and CDR2 FQNNGV. As DNA, the CDR3 is TGTGCCAGCAGCTTGACAATCCCCACCGGGGAGCTGTTTTTT. The encoded protein is CASSLTIPTGELFF.

This clone has a single count. This sequence joins TRBV20-1 and TRBJ1-1; 8 bases match TRBD1. Germline trimming cut 3 bases from V and 11 bases from J; bases unmatched to any gene: 17. The germline V gene encodes CDR1 DFQATT and CDR2 SNEGSKA (reference sequence). The CDR3 totals 15 residues. Here the CDR3 reads CSASRIVTGEGAAFF. CDR3 nucleotide sequence: TGCAGTGCTAGTCGCATTGTGACAGGGGAGGGAGCTGCTTTCTTT.

V gene TRBV7-9 combines with J gene TRBJ2-7, with 9 bases matching TRBD1. CDR3 length: 15 amino acids. Germline-derived CDR1 and CDR2 are SEHNR and FQNEAQ (reference sequence). After removal of 5 bases from V and 4 bases from J, the junction contained 9 bases not matched to a gene. The DNA for the CDR3 is TGTGCCAGCAGCATCTGGGACAGGGAAACGTACGAGCAGTACTTC. It codes for CASSIWDRETYEQYF.

This chain connects TRBV11-2 to TRBJ1-1; no clear D. This CDR3 spans 14 amino acids. CDR1 and CDR2 from the germline V gene are SGHAT and FQNNGV. Trimming pared 0 bases from V and 0 bases from J, leaving 5 bases between. The CDR3 sequence is CASSLDRLNTEAFF. CDR3 coding DNA: TGTGCCAGCAGCTTAGATCGTCTGAACACTGAAGCTTTCTTT. The full variable domain, rest sourced from reference TRBV11-2 and TRBJ1-1, is EAGVAQSPRYKIIEKRQSVAFWCNPISGHATLYWYQQILGQGPKLLIQFQNNGVVDDSQLPKDRFSAERLKGVDSTLKIQPAKLEDSAVYLCASSLDRLNTEAFFGQGTRLTVV.

There are a few counts of this clone. The chain carries TRBV18 and TRBJ2-1, with TRBD1 matching 7 bases. J was trimmed by 0 bases and V by 3 bases; bases with no gene match: 2. This CDR3 spans 15 amino acids. Germline lookup yields CDR1 KGHSH and CDR2 LQKENI. The DNA of the CDR3 is TGTGCCAGCTCACCGGACAGGAGCTCCTACAATGAGCAGTTCTTC. Translated: CASSPDRSSYNEQFF.

This clone has only a few counts. The V call is TRBV4-2, the J call TRBJ2-2, with 13 bases matching TRBD2. The length of the CDR3 is 18 residues. Germline values: CDR1 LGHNA, CDR2 YNFKEQ. After removal of 1 base from V and 3 bases from J, the junction contained 5 bases not matched to a gene. In DNA, the CDR3 is TGTGCCAGCAGCCAAGCTCCCGGACTAGCGGGGGACACCGGGGAGCTGTTTTTT. Its protein is CASSQAPGLAGDTGELFF.